This T cell receptor beta chain stems from a study of T cell therapy after organ transplantation. For the study at large: Expansion used a peptide pool of 30 HLA class I and II CMV epitopes.

To note about this clone: Its cognate antigen is unknown.

TCRdb's table, derived via immunoSEQ multiplex PCR, lists solely in-frame clones and lacks some. The sample consists of around 1,200 clones, around three quarters of them appearing once. Whole-study findings and limits: Nonresponders had marked pretherapy clonal expansions and little post-therapy change. Few nonresponder expansions may reflect low coverage from poor CD8+ yield.

The TCR comes from a human patient who had received a solid organ transplant and had CMV disease. The source was CD8+ T cells from blood, collected before autologous CMV-specific T cell therapy.

CDR3 residues: CASSEVYWGWQSRTSEAFF. The CDR3 DNA reads as TGTGCCAGCAGTGAAGTCTACTGGGGTTGGCAGAGCCGGACATCTGAAGCTTTCTTT. This chain links TRBV6-1 with TRBJ1-1, with D perhaps TRBD1 (5 bases). CDR3 size: 19 residues. V shed 1 base and J shed 6 bases, with 27 bases lying between them. The germline V gene encodes CDR1 MNHNS and CDR2 SASEGT.